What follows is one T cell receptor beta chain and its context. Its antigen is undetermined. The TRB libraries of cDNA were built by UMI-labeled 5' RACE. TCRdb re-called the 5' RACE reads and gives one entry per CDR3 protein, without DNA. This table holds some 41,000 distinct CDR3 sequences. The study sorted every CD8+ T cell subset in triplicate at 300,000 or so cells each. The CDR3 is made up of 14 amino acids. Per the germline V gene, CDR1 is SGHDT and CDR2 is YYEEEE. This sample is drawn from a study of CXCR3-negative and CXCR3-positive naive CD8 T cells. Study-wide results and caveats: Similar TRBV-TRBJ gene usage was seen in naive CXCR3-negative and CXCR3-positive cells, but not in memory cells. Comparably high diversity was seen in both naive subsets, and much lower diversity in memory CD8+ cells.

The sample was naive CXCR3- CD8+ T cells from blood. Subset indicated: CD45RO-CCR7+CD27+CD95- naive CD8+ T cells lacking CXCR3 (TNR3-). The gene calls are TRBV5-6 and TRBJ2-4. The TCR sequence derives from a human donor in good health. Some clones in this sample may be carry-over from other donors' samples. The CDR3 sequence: CASGFFSAKNIQYF.